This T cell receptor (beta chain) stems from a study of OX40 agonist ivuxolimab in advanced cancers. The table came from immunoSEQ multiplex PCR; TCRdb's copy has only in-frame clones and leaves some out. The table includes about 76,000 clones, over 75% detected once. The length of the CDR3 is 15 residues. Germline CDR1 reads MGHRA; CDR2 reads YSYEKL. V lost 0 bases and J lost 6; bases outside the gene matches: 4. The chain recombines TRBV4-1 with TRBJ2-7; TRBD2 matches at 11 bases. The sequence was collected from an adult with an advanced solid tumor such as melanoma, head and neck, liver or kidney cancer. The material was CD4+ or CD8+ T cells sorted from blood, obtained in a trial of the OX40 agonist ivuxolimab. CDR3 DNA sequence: TGCGCCAGCAGCCAAGAAATTAGCGGGAGGGGCGAGCAGTACTTC. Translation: CASSQEISGRGEQYF.